This T cell receptor beta chain was recorded in a study of OX40 agonist ivuxolimab in advanced cancers. Study in general: The patients received agonistic anti-OX40 (CD134) antibody ivuxolimab. The patients received ivuxolimab by intravenous route every 2 weeks at 0.01 to 10 mg/kg. Having had anti-PD-1, anti-PD-L1 or anti-CTLA-4 therapy before was allowed, and more than 35% had some.

V was shortened by 4 bases and J by 6 bases, with 15 bases between the two germline ends. Germline V lookup: CDR1 MNHEY, CDR2 SMNVEV (reference sequence). This CDR3 comprises 15 residues. Method: immunoSEQ multiplex PCR; TCRdb's copy keeps in-frame clones and lacks some. The data hold 14,000 or so clones, with approximately 80% observed a single time. Source: CD4+ or CD8+ T cells sorted from blood, taken in a trial of the OX40 agonist ivuxolimab. The sequence was collected from an adult with an advanced solid tumor such as melanoma, head and neck, liver or kidney cancer. This chain links TRBV27 with TRBJ2-2, with D maybe TRBD1 (6 bases). The CDR3 region is CASSSDGTTPGELFF. The DNA for the CDR3 is TGTGCCAGCAGTTCCGACGGGACAACCCCCGGGGAGCTGTTTTTT.